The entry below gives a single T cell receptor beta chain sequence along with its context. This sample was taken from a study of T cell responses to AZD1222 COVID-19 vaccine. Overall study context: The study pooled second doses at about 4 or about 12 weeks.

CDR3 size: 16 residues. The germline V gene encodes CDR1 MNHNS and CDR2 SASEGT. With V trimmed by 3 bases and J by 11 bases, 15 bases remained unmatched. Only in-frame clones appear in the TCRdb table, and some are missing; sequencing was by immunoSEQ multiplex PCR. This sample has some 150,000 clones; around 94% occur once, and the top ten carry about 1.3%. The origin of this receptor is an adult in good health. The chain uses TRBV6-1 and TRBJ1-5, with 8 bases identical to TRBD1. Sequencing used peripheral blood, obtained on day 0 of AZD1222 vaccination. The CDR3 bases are TGTGCCAGCAGTGATCCCCGCGGACAGGGTCTGGGGTCCCAGCATTTT. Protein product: CASSDPRGQGLGSQHF.